The T cell receptor beta chain described here comes from a study of identical twins. Study findings and constraints: Whereas memory repertoires showed no such difference, abundant cord blood beta clonotypes carried fewer insertions.

The CDR3 covers 15 residues. Trimming pared 7 bases from V and 1 base from J, leaving 14 bases between. TCRdb reanalysed the 5' RACE reads using MiXCR and keeps one entry per CDR3 protein. The data show hundreds of thousands of distinct CDR3 sequences, 21% seen once. To note about this clonotype: Its antigen is undetermined.

These data also formed part of another study, on T cells expressing NK-cell markers. That report adds: The eight sequenced donors comprised seven who were HCMV-seropositive and one who was seronegative.

The clonotype was recovered from a woman aged 18-29 years in good health. Sequencing input: PBMCs. This chain joins TRBV12-3 or TRBV12-4 and TRBJ1-5; TRBD1 might be the D (5 bases). CDR3 loop: CASTLQGKSNQPQHF. DNA for the CDR3: TGTGCCAGCACCCTCCAGGGTAAGAGCAATCAGCCCCAGCATTTT.